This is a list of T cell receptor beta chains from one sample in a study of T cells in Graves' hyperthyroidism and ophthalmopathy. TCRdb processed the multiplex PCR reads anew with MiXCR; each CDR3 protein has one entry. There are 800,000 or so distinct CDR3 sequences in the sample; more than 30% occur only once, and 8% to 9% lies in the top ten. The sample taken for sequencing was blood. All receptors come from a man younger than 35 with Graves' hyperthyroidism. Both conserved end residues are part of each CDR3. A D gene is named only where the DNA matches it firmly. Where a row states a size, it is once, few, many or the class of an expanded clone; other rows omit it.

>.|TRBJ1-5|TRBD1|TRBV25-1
CASITDRGTNQPQHF
TGTGCCAGCATTACGGACAGGGGTACCAATCAGCCCCAGCATTTT
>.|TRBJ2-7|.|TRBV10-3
CAIGSSYEQYF
TGTGCCATCGGATCCTCCTACGAGCAGTACTTC
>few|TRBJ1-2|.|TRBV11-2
CASSSILRQRSSDYGYTF
TGTGCCAGCAGCTCGATCTTGAGACAGCGATCTTCCGACTATGGCTACACCTTC
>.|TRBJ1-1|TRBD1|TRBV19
CASDPGQGWRDTEAFF
TGTGCCAGCGATCCGGGACAGGGTTGGCGGGACACTGAAGCTTTCTTT
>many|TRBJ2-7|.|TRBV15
CATSRDGQRAYEQYF
TGTGCCACCAGCAGAGATGGGCAAAGGGCCTACGAGCAGTACTTC
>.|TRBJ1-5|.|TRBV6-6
CASSYGGMGQPQHF
TGTGCCAGCAGTTACGGTGGAATGGGTCAGCCCCAGCATTTT
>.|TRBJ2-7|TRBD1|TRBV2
CATTLSDRSPYEQYF
TGTGCCACCACGTTGTCGGACAGGTCCCCCTACGAGCAGTACTTC
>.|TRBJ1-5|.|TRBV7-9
CASSQEFLQAQTHQPQHF
TGCGCCAGCAGCCAAGAATTCCTCCAGGCCCAAACTCATCAGCCCCAGCATTTT
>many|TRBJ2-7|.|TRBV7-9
CASSLAASEQYF
TGTGCCAGCAGCTTAGCCGCTAGCGAGCAGTACTTC
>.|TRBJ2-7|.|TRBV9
CASSPRESTGEQYF
TGTGCCAGCAGCCCACGGGAGAGCACCGGGGAGCAGTACTTC
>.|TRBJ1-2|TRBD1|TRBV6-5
CASSYGTEGYGYTF
TGTGCCAGCAGTTACGGGACAGAGGGCTATGGCTACACCTTC
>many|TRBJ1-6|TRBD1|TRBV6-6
CASSSGQTNSPLHF
TGTGCCAGCAGTTCGGGACAGACAAATTCACCCCTCCACTTT
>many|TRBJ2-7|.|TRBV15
CATSTTGFESSYEQYF
TGTGCCACCAGCACGACCGGGTTTGAAAGCTCCTACGAGCAGTACTTC
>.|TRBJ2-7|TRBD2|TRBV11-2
CASTGGGPYEQYF
TGTGCCAGCACCGGGGGGGGGCCCTACGAGCAGTACTTC
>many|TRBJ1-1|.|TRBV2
CATGVLVNTEAFF
TGTGCCACGGGCGTCCTTGTGAACACTGAAGCTTTCTTT
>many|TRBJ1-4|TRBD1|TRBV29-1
CSAQGGSNNENLFF
TGCAGCGCGCAGGGGGGCAGCAATAATGAAAACCTGTTTTTT
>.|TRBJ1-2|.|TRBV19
CASSINSGTSYGYTF
TGTGCCAGTAGTATAAACTCCGGGACTTCTTATGGCTACACCTTC
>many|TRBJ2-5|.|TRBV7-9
CASSLDVTQETQYF
TGTGCCAGCAGCTTGGACGTGACCCAAGAGACCCAGTACTTC
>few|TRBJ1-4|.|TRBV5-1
CASSPGEGTNEKLFF
TGCGCCAGCAGTCCGGGGGAAGGAACTAATGAAAAACTGTTTTTT
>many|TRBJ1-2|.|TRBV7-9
CASSLFRWRGYGYTF
TGTGCCAGCAGCTTATTCCGGTGGCGGGGGTATGGCTACACCTTC
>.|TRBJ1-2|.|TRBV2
CAGSGRQEYGSTF
TGTGCCGGCAGTGGTCGGCAGGAGTATGGCTCCACCTTC
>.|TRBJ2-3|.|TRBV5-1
CASEGARDTQYF
TGTGCCAGCGAAGGGGCAAGAGATACGCAGTATTTT
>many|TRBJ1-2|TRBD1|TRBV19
CASSLGTVRGYTF
TGTGCCAGTAGTTTGGGGACAGTCCGTGGCTACACCTTC
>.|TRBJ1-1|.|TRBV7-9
CASSLDLSGTEAFF
TGTGCCAGCAGCTTAGATTTAAGCGGCACTGAAGCTTTCTTT
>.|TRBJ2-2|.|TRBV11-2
CASSSNQGANTGELFF
TGTGCCAGCAGCTCCAATCAGGGAGCGAACACCGGGGAGCTGTTTTTT
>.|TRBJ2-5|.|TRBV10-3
CAISAKPGQETQYF
TGTGCCATCAGTGCTAAGCCAGGGCAAGAGACCCAGTACTTC
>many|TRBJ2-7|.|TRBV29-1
CSVEEDRHEQYF
TGCAGCGTTGAAGAGGACAGACACGAGCAGTACTTC
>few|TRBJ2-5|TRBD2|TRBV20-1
CSARDSGSLGETQYF
TGCAGTGCTAGAGATAGCGGGTCCCTTGGTGAGACCCAGTACTTC
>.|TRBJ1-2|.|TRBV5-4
CASSLDPDSYGHTF
TGTGCCAGCAGCTTAGATCCGGACAGCTATGGCCACACCTTC
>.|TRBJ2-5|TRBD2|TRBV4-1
CASSQFRLAGIQETQYF
TGCGCCAGCAGCCAGTTCCGACTAGCGGGGATCCAAGAGACCCAGTACTTC
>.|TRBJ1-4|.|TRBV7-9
CASSLRSLQEKLFF
TGTGCCAGCAGCCTACGATCTCTGCAGGAAAAACTGTTTTTT
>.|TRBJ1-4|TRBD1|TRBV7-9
CASSPADRGYEKLFF
TGTGCCAGCAGCCCCGCGGACAGGGGATATGAAAAACTGTTTTTT
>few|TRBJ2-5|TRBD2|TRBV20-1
CSASGTSEGQETQYF
TGCAGTGCTAGCGGGACTAGCGAAGGCCAAGAGACCCAGTACTTC
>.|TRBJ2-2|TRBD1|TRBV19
CASSMGTVGTGELFF
TGTGCCAGTAGTATGGGGACAGTTGGGACCGGGGAGCTGTTTTTT
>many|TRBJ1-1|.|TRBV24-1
CATSDLGHRLGMNTEAFF
TGTGCCACCAGTGATCTAGGACATAGGTTAGGTATGAACACTGAAGCTTTCTTT
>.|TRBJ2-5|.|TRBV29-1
CSVERTQYF
TGCAGCGTTGAAAGGACCCAGTACTTC
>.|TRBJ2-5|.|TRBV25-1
CASSAGTTQETQYF
TGCGCCAGCAGCGCGGGGACAACTCAAGAGACCCAGTACTTC